The TCR beta chain described here comes from a study of early stage breast cancer tumors. Sequencing used immunoSEQ multiplex PCR; TCRdb keeps in-frame clones, though not all of them. The repertoire holds about 50,000 clones, 65% to 90% seen once, with roughly 1.5% in the top ten. The CDR3 contains 16 residues. Trimming removed 2 bases at V and 0 bases at J, with 12 bases between. From germline, CDR1 is SGHDT and CDR2 YYEEEE. Sequenced input: blood. This TCR was sampled from a person aged 45 to 60 with breast cancer. The V call is TRBV5-6, the J call TRBJ2-1; tentative D call: TRBD1 (6 bases). CDR3 sequence: CASSFTGKSSYNEQFF. The CDR3 nucleotides read TGTGCCAGCAGCTTCACAGGGAAAAGCTCCTACAATGAGCAGTTCTTC.